One and the same sample provided the 8 T cell receptor beta chains below, sequenced in a study of blood T cell repertoires in COVID-19. The table came from immunoSEQ multiplex PCR; TCRdb's copy has only in-frame clones and leaves some out. Of more than 15,000 clones listed, about 88% are singletons. Material: peripheral blood. The origin of the receptors is a man aged 35 to 55 with active COVID-19.

This chain connects TRBV9 to TRBJ2-2; 10 positions match TRBD1. V lost 2 bases, J lost 5 bases, and 3 bases stayed unmatched. The CDR3 has 15 residues. Germline assignment: CDR1 SGDLS and CDR2 YYNGEE. CDR3 in DNA: TGTGCCAGCAGCGTGACAGGGGGCGATACCGGGGAGCTGTTTTTT. It translates to CASSVTGGDTGELFF. Full variable domain (remainder filled in from reference TRBV9 and TRBJ2-2): DSGVTQTPKHLITATGQRVTLRCSPRSGDLSVYWYQQSLDQGLQFLIQYYNGEERAKGNILERFSAQQFPDLHSELNLSSLELGDSALYFCASSVTGGDTGELFFGEGSRLTVL.

The chain couples TRBV18 to TRBJ2-5; perhaps TRBD1 as D (6 bases). Germline CDR1 is KGHSH and CDR2 is LQKENI. This CDR3 region has 13 residues. Trimming cost V 6 bases and J 4 bases, with 12 bases left between them. CDR3 protein: CASSGTHGETQYF. As DNA, the CDR3 is TGTGCCAGCTCCGGGACACACGGAGAGACCCAGTACTTC.

DNA of the CDR3: TGTGCCAGCAGCTTACGGCCGATGGAGGGTGAGCAGTTCTTC. Translated: CASSLRPMEGEQFF. The chain links TRBV11-2 to TRBJ2-1, with a weak D call TRBD2 (6 bases). This CDR3 has 14 amino acids. Germline V gene sequence: CDR1 SGHAT, CDR2 FQNNGV. V dropped 2 bases and J dropped 9 bases, with 14 bases sitting between them.

This clone was seen a handful of times. The genes are TRBV11-2 and TRBJ1-2; 8 nucleotides match TRBD1. Per germline, CDR1 SGHAT and CDR2 FQNNGV. This CDR3 contains 12 residues. With V trimmed by 8 bases and J by 4 bases, 3 bases remained unmatched. CDR3 region: CASGQGTYGYTF. CDR3 nucleotides: TGTGCCAGCGGACAGGGAACCTATGGCTACACCTTC.

The chain combines TRBV27 with TRBJ1-4, with 8 bases fitting TRBD1. CDR3 length: 14 amino acids. V shed 3 bases, J shed 6 bases, and the junction held 3 bases outside the gene matches. Germline CDR1 MNHEY, CDR2 SMNVEV (reference sequence). In nucleotides, the CDR3 is TGTGCCAGCAGTTTCAGGGGGCCGGATGAAAAACTGTTTTTT. Its protein product is CASSFRGPDEKLFF.

This clone was observed once. The rearrangement joins TRBV12-3 or TRBV12-4 to TRBJ2-7, with a tentative D call TRBD2 (6 bases). V lost 2 bases and J lost 7, with 12 bases in between. This CDR3 is 13 amino acids long. This chain's CDR3 is CASSLMAGLEQYF. The DNA for the CDR3 is TGTGCCAGCAGTTTAATGGCGGGACTGGAGCAGTACTTC.

The CDR3, as DNA: TGTGCCAGCAGTGCAGGGGCTTACCTACGAGGCGAGCAGTACTTC. This gives the protein CASSAGAYLRGEQYF. The chain carries TRBV9 and TRBJ2-7, with D possibly being TRBD1 (6 bases). Trimming took 5 bases from V and 6 from J, leaving 21 bases between them. The CDR3 loop spans 15 amino acids. The germline gives CDR1 SGDLS, CDR2 YYNGEE.

This clone occurred a few times. The chain joins TRBV27 to TRBJ2-7; 9 bases line up with TRBD2. J lost 4 bases, V lost 2 bases, and 3 bases had no gene match. The CDR3 is made up of 14 amino acids. The germline CDR1 and CDR2 sequences are MNHEY and SMNVEV (reference sequence). The CDR3 protein is CASSLDGLAYEQYF. CDR3 nucleotides: TGTGCCAGCAGTTTAGACGGACTAGCGTACGAGCAGTACTTC.